This T cell receptor beta chain stems from a study of T cell responses to AZD1222 COVID-19 vaccine. About this clone itself: Its antigen is still unknown.

General study points: Only a handful of AZD1222 recipients, roughly six in all, had baseline seropositivity. In a largely white British group with more females than males, clonal diversity was possibly underestimated.

Whether given at about 4 or about 12 weeks, second doses were pooled. Assay: immunoSEQ multiplex PCR; the TCRdb copy retains only in-frame clones and omits some. This sample has about 130,000 clones; roughly nine tenths occur once, and the top ten carry 9.5%. The material sequenced was peripheral blood, taken 28 days after the second AZD1222 dose. This sequence was found in an adult who received the AZD1222 COVID-19 vaccine.

DNA of the CDR3: TGTGCCAGCAGTGGTTACAGGAATCAGCCCCAGCATTTT. Translated: CASSGYRNQPQHF. This sequence joins TRBV6-6 and TRBJ1-5; TRBD1 might be the D (5 bases). V was clipped by 5 bases and J by 4 bases, with 9 bases between them. In germline, CDR1 is MNHNY, CDR2 SVGAGI (reference sequence). The CDR3 loop spans 13 amino acids.